These 20 T cell receptor beta chains share one sample of origin, sequenced in a study of Tregs in tolerant kidney transplant recipients. Sequenced by immunoSEQ multiplex PCR; TCRdb stores in-frame clones only, minus some. In all, the sample yields 2,000 to 3,000 clones. Related graft donors supplied nonmyeloablative bone marrow transplants, and mixed chimerism was transient. The sequenced sample was CD8+ T cells from blood (PBMCs), obtained 6 months after the transplant. The origin of the receptors is a human patient who received a combined kidney and bone marrow transplant. Some T cells may have come from the graft donor.

As concerns this clone: The read ends 3 residues before the CDR3 terminus; that terminus is restored from the germline J gene. V and J are TRBV27 and TRBJ2-1; 10 nucleotides agree with TRBD2. From germline, CDR1 is MNHEY and CDR2 SMNVEV (reference sequence). The CDR3 is 17 amino acids. J gave up 2 bases and V 4 bases, and 8 bases lay outside the gene matches. CDR3 sequence: CASSSPSGSLAYNEQFF. The part of the CDR3 DNA that was read is TGTGCCAGCAGTTCACCTAGCGGGAGTCTTGCCTACAATGAG.

Comment on this clone: The observed sequence ends 3 residues before the CDR3 terminus, with the missing tail filled in from the germline J gene. V usage is TRBV6-4 and J usage is TRBJ2-2, with 8 bases identical to TRBD1. Trimming cost V 2 bases and J 6 bases; bases outside gene matches: 2. Germline V CDR1 and CDR2: MRHNA, SNTAGT. The CDR3 runs 14 residues. CDR3 protein: CASSDIQGAGELFF. The covered CDR3 bases are TGTGCCAGCAGTGACATACAGGGGGCCGGGGAG.

Here the CDR3 reads CASSLAFGGELFF. The part of the CDR3 DNA that was read is TGTGCCAGCAGTTTAGCTTTTGGGGGGGAA. The rearrangement links TRBV27 to TRBJ1-4; perhaps TRBD1 as D (5 bases). The read gets to within 3 residues of the CDR3 end, and the germline J gene fills in the rest. The CDR3 is 13 residues long. Germline CDR1 and CDR2: MNHEY and SMNVEV (reference sequence).

Concerning this clone: One end of the junction does not line up with germline, which may come from a read error. The DNA read from the CDR3 is TGCGCCAGCAGCCAAGGCGGCAGCTCTAACTATGGC. It translates to CASSQGGSSNYG. The full CDR3 sequence reads CASSQGGSSNYGYTF. V usage is TRBV4-2 and J usage is TRBJ1-2; D is ambiguous. The read falls 3 residues short of the CDR3 end, and the missing part is taken from the germline J gene. This CDR3 is built from 15 residues. In germline, CDR1 is LGHNA, CDR2 YNFKEQ.

Concerning this clone: Coverage ceases 3 residues before the CDR3 finishes, and the germline J gene fills in the end. The chain is built from TRBV7-9 and TRBJ2-1; TRBD2 is a possible D gene (6 bases). The CDR3 is 15 amino acids. V was pared by 3 bases and J by 5 bases, with 14 bases between. Looked up from germline, CDR1 is SEHNR and CDR2 is FQNEAQ (reference sequence). CDR3 DNA (partial): TGTGCCAGCAGCTTGGTCGGTAGCGGTAACAATGAG. Its protein is CASSLVGSGNNE. The full CDR3 is CASSLVGSGNNEQFF.

CDR3 amino acids: CASRVYSAASSNQPQHF. Incomplete CDR3 DNA: TGTGCCAGTAGGGTTTATTCGGCAGCTAGCAGCAATCAGCCC. The rearrangement uses TRBV19 and TRBJ1-5; D uncertain. Read coverage stops 3 residues before the CDR3 terminus; the germline J gene supplies the remainder. The germline V gene encodes CDR1 LNHDA and CDR2 SQIVND (reference sequence). Trimming pared 6 bases from V and 1 base from J, leaving 19 bases between. This CDR3 has 17 amino acids.

Details on this clone: The DNA ends 3 residues before the CDR3 does, and the rest of the CDR3 is filled in from the germline J gene. The V call is TRBV14, the J call TRBJ2-5, with D perhaps given as TRBD1 or TRBD2 (6 bases each). Germline lookup yields CDR1 SGHDN and CDR2 FVKESK. The V and J ends lost 0 bases and 4 bases respectively, with 12 bases between them. This CDR3 has 15 amino acids. The covered CDR3 bases are TGTGCCAGCAGCCAAGATCCAGGAGGGGGAGAGACC. Amino acid sequence: CASSQDPGGGET. The whole CDR3 reads CASSQDPGGGETQYF.

With regard to this clone: Read data end 3 residues before the CDR3 end; the end is taken from the germline J gene. This chain uses TRBV5-4 with TRBJ2-5; D unclear. This CDR3 contains 15 residues. V lost 0 bases and J 0 bases, leaving 9 bases between the germline ends. CDR1 and CDR2 from the germline V gene are SGHNT and YYREEE (reference sequence). CDR3 loop: CASSLDPGNQETQYF. The DNA read from the CDR3 is TGTGCCAGCAGCTTGGACCCGGGTAACCAAGAGACC. Supplemented by reference TRBV5-4 and TRBJ2-5, the full variable domain reads ETGVTQSPTHLIKTRGQQVTLRCSSQSGHNTVSWYQQALGQGPQFIFQYYREEENGRGNFPPRFSGLQFPNYSSELNVNALELDDSALYLCASSLDPGNQETQYFGPGTRLLVL.

As to this clone: The read finishes 3 residues shy of the CDR3 end, and the germline J gene is used to complete it. The chain couples TRBV19 to TRBJ2-3, with 14 bases matching TRBD2. The trim removed 10 bases at V and 4 bases at J, leaving 10 bases unmatched. The CDR3 totals 16 residues. Per germline, CDR1 LNHDA and CDR2 SQIVND (reference sequence). The CDR3 reads CATTGTSGSYADTQYF. Partial CDR3 DNA: TGTGCCACGACCGGGACTAGCGGGAGCTACGCAGATACG.

Concerning this clone itself: The read gets to within 3 residues of the CDR3 end, and the germline J gene fills in the rest. The gene calls are TRBV10-3 and TRBJ2-7; tentative D call: TRBD1 (6 bases). The CDR3 extends over 13 amino acids. Trimming took off 9 bases at V and 4 bases at J, with 16 bases between the two ends. The V gene's germline CDR1 is ENHRY and CDR2 SYGVKD. The CDR3 loop is CAIGGDTLYEQYF. CDR3 DNA, as far as it was read: TGTGCCATTGGGGGCGACACGTTGTACGAG.

This clone is identified as medium-sized (0.01 to 0.1%) from frequency. The sequence runs out 3 residues before the end of the CDR3; the remainder is reconstructed from the germline J gene. The chain has TRBV5-5 and TRBJ1-5; perhaps TRBD1 as D (5 bases). Trimming removed 2 bases from V and 4 bases from J, with 7 bases in between. Per the germline V gene, CDR1 is SGHKS and CDR2 is YYEKEE (reference sequence). The CDR3 length is 13 residues. The CDR3 bases that were read are TGTGCCAGCAGCTTTTCAGGGAATCAGCCC. Residues: CASSFSGNQP. The entire CDR3 protein reads CASSFSGNQPQHF.

In the case of this clone: Coverage ceases 3 residues before the CDR3 finishes, and the germline J gene fills in the end. V gene TRBV7-3 combines with J gene TRBJ2-3, with 9 bases fitting TRBD2. CDR1 and CDR2 (germline): SGHTA, FQGTGA. J was trimmed by 5 bases and V by 3 bases; bases with no gene match: 6. There are 15 residues in the CDR3. The covered CDR3 bases are TGTGCCAGCAGCTTTAGCGGGAGCGAAGGAGATACG. Encoded protein: CASSFSGSEGDT. In full, the CDR3 reads CASSFSGSEGDTQYF.

Points on this clone: The read terminates 3 residues ahead of where the CDR3 ends, so the germline J gene completes it. The chain couples TRBV19 to TRBJ1-1; TRBD1 is a possible D gene (6 bases). V was trimmed by 3 bases and J by 7 bases, leaving 9 bases between them. Germline V gives CDR1 LNHDA, CDR2 SQIVND (reference sequence). The CDR3 is 12 amino acids. The CDR3 reads CASSMTGVEAFF. CDR3 bases read: TGTGCCAGTAGTATGACAGGAGTTGAA.

On this clone itself: The read ends 3 residues before the CDR3 terminus; that terminus is restored from the germline J gene. V and J are TRBV29-1 and TRBJ2-3; the D gene is possibly TRBD1 (6 bases). CDR3 length: 13 residues. Germline values: CDR1 SQVTM, CDR2 ANQGSEA. Between the trimmed V and J ends, which lost 4 bases and 3 bases, there was a span of 11 bases. The part of the CDR3 DNA that was read is TGCAGCGTTGCCAGGGGCATGACAGATACG. This sequence encodes CSVARGMTDT. In full, the CDR3 is CSVARGMTDTQYF.

As regards this clone: The observed sequence ends 3 residues before the CDR3 terminus, with the missing tail filled in from the germline J gene. The chain combines TRBV2 with TRBJ2-1; tentative D call: TRBD2 (5 bases). CDR1 is SNHLY and CDR2 is FYNNEI in the germline V gene. The CDR3 covers 15 residues. Trimming removed 6 bases at V and 2 bases at J, with 14 bases between. The part of the CDR3 DNA that was read is TGTGCCAGCAGCGAGGGCCGGTCGACCTACAATGAG. This encodes CASSEGRSTYNE. The complete CDR3 reads CASSEGRSTYNEQFF.

This clone is deemed large by its frequency. The sequence runs out 3 residues before the end of the CDR3; the remainder is reconstructed from the germline J gene. V gene TRBV19 combines with J gene TRBJ2-2, with D perhaps matching TRBD1 (6 bases). V was trimmed by 3 bases and J by 4 bases, leaving 12 bases between them. Germline V gene sequence: CDR1 LNHDA, CDR2 SQIVND (reference sequence). This CDR3 is built from 15 residues. The CDR3 DNA, read in part, is TGTGCCAGTAGTATTACAGGGAGTGGCACCGGGGAG. Translating it yields CASSITGSGTGE. The complete CDR3 reads CASSITGSGTGELFF.

Worth noting for this clone: The CDR3 goes on 3 residues after the read ends, and that part is filled in from the germline J gene. This chain uses TRBV5-8 with TRBJ2-3; the D gene is possibly TRBD1 (6 bases). CDR1 is SGHTS and CDR2 is YDEGEE in the germline V gene. CDR3 length equals 12 residues. V lost 6 bases to trimming and J lost 8 bases, with 13 bases between them. CDR3 amino acids: CASNTGLGTQYF. The sequenced CDR3 bases are TGTGCCAGCAATACAGGGTTAGGTACG.

CDR3 DNA (partial): TGTGCCAGCAGCTTAACGGTGAACTACGAG. Translating gives CASSLTVNYE. The whole CDR3 region reads CASSLTVNYEQYF. This chain uses TRBV7-6 with TRBJ2-7; D is ambiguous. The read ends 3 residues early relative to the CDR3; the germline J gene fills the gap. The ends were cut back, 2 bases at V and 3 bases at J, with 8 bases in the middle. The length of the CDR3 is 13 residues. Per the germline V gene, CDR1 is SGHVS and CDR2 is FNYEAQ.

A note on this clone: The read finishes 3 residues shy of the CDR3 end, and the germline J gene is used to complete it. The V call is TRBV28, the J call TRBJ1-1, with D possibly being TRBD1 (5 bases). Per the germline V gene, CDR1 is MDHEN and CDR2 is SYDVKM. The CDR3 spans 15 residues. Trimming shortened V by 2 bases and J by 3 bases, and 13 bases separated the two germline ends. The part of the CDR3 DNA that was read is TGTGCCAGCAGTTTAAGGGGACTTCGGGACACTGAA. Encoded protein: CASSLRGLRDTE. The entire CDR3 protein is CASSLRGLRDTEAFF. The full variable domain, with the rest looked up from reference TRBV28 and TRBJ1-1, is DVKVTQSSRYLVKRTGEKVFLECVQDMDHENMFWYRQDPGLGLRLIYFSYDVKMKEKGDIPEGYSVSREKKERFSLILESASTNQTSMYLCASSLRGLRDTEAFFGQGTRLTVV.

Comments on this clone: The read gets to within 3 residues of the CDR3 end, and the germline J gene fills in the rest. The chain combines TRBV19 with TRBJ2-2, with a weak D call TRBD1 (5 bases). V was cut by 3 bases and J by 8 bases, with 10 bases left in between. Per germline, CDR1 LNHDA and CDR2 SQIVND (reference sequence). This CDR3 comprises 13 residues. CDR3 DNA (partial): TGTGCCAGTAGTATGATAAGGGGTGGGGAG. Amino acids: CASSMIRGGE. The full CDR3 is CASSMIRGGELFF.